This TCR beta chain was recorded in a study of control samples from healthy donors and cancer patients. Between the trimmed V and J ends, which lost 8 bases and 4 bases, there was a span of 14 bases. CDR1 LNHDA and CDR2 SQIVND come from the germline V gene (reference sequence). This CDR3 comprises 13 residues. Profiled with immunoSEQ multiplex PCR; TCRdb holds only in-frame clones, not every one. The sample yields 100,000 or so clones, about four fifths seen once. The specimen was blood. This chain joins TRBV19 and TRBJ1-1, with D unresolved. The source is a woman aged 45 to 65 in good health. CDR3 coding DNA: TGTGCCAGTGGCAACTCCCGGGGCACTGAAGCTTTCTTT. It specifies CASGNSRGTEAFF. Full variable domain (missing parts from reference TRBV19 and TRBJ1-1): DGGITQSPKYLFRKEGQNVTLSCEQNLNHDAMYWYRQDPGQGLRLIYYSQIVNDFQKGDIAEGYSVSREKKESFPLTVTSAQKNPTAFYLCASGNSRGTEAFFGQGTRLTVV.